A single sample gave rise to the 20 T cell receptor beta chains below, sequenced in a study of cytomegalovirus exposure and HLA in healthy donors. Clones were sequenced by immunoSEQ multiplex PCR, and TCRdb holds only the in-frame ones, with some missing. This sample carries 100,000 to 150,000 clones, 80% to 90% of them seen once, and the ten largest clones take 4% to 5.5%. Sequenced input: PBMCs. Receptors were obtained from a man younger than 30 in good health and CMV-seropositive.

As DNA, the CDR3 is TGTGCCAGTAGTAGAGGGAGTCCGTCCACCGGGGAGCTGTTTTTT. This translates into CASSRGSPSTGELFF. This chain joins TRBV19 and TRBJ2-2, with D perhaps TRBD2 (5 bases). Trimming took 4 bases from V and 4 from J, leaving 13 bases between them. CDR1 is LNHDA and CDR2 is SQIVND in the germline V gene (reference sequence). This CDR3 has 15 amino acids.

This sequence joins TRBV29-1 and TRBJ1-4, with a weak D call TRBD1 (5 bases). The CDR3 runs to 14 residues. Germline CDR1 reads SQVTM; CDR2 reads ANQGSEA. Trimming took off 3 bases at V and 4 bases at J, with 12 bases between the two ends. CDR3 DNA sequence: TGCAGCGTTGAGGAGCCAGGGCTTAATGAAAAACTGTTTTTT. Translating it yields CSVEEPGLNEKLFF.

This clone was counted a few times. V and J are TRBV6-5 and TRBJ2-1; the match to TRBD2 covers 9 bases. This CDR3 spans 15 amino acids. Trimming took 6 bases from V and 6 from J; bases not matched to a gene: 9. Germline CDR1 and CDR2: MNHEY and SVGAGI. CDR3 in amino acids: CASSLGLASINEQFF. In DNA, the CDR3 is TGTGCCAGCAGCCTTGGACTAGCGAGCATCAATGAGCAGTTCTTC.

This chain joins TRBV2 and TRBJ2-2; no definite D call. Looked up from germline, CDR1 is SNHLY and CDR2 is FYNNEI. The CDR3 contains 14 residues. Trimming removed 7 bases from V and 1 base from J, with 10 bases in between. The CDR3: CASIRQRNTGELFF. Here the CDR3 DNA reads TGTGCCAGCATCCGGCAGCGGAACACCGGGGAGCTGTTTTTT.

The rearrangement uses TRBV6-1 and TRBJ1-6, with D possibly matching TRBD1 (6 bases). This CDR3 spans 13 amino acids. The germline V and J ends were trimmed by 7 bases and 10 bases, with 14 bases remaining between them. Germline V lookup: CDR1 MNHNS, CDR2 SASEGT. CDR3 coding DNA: TGTGCCAGCACCTGGGACATGAGATCACCCCTCCACTTT. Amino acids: CASTWDMRSPLHF.

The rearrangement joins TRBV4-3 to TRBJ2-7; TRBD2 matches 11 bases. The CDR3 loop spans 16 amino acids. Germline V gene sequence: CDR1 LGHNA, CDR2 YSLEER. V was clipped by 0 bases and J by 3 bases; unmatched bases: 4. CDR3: CASSQDPTSGGYEQYF. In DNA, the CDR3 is TGCGCCAGCAGCCAAGATCCTACTAGCGGGGGCTACGAGCAGTACTTC.

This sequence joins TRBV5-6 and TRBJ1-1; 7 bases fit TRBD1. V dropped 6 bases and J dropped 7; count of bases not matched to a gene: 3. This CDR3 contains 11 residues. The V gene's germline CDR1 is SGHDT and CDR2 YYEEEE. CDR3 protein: CASTRQGEAFF. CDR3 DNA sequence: TGTGCCAGCACCCGACAGGGTGAAGCTTTCTTT.

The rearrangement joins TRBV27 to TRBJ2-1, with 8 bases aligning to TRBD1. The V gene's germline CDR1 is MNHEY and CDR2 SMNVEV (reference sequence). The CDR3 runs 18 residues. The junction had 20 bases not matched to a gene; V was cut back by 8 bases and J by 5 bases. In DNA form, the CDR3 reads TGTGCCAGCTATAAACAGGGGGGCCAGGGAGTTCACCACAATGAGCAGTTCTTC. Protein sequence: CASYKQGGQGVHHNEQFF.

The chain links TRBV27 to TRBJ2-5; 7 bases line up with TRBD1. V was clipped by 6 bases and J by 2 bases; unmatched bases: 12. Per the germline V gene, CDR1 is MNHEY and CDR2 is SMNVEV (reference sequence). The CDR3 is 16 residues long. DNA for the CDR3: TGTGCCAGCAGATTAAAACCGACAGGGAATCAAGAGACCCAGTACTTC. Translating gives CASRLKPTGNQETQYF.

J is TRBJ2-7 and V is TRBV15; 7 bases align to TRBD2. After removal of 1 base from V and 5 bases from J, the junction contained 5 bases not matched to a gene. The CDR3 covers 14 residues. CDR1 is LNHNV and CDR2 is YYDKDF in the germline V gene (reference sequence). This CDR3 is CATSRVRAGDEQYF. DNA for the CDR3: TGTGCCACCAGCAGAGTCAGGGCGGGGGACGAGCAGTACTTC. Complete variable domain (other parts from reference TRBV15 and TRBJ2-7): DAMVIQNPRYQVTQFGKPVTLSCSQTLNHNVMYWYQQKSSQAPKLLFHYYDKDFNNEADTPDNFQSRRPNTSFCFLDIRSPGLGDTAMYLCATSRVRAGDEQYFGPGTRLTVT.

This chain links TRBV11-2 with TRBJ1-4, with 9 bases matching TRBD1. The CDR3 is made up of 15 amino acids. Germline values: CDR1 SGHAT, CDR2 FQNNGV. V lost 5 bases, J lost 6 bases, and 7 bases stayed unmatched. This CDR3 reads CASSRTGDYYEKLFF. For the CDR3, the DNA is TGTGCCAGCAGCAGGACAGGGGACTATTATGAAAAACTGTTTTTT.

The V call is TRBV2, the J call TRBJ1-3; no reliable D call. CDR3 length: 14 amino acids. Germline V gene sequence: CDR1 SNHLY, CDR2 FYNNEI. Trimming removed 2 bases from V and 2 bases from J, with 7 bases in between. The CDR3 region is CASSERFTGNTIYF. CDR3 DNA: TGTGCCAGCAGTGAACGGTTTACTGGAAACACCATATATTTT.

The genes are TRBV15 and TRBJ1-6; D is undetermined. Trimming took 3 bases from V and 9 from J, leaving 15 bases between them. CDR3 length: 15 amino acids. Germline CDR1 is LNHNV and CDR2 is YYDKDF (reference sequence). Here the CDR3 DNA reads TGTGCCACCAGCAGGAGACCCGGGGATAGTTCACCCCTCCACTTT. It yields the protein CATSRRPGDSSPLHF.

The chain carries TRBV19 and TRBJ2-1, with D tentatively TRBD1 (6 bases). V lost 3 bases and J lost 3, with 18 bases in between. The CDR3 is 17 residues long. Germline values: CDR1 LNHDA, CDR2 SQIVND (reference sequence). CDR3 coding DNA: TGTGCCAGTAGTATTAGAGGGGACAATTCGATCTACAATGAGCAGTTCTTC. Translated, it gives CASSIRGDNSIYNEQFF.

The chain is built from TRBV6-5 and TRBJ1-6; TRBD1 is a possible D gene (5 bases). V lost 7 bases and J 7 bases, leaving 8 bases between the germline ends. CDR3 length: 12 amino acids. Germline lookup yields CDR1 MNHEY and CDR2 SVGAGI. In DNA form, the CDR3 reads TGTGCCAGCACCTCAGGGAATTCACCCCTCCACTTT. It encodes CASTSGNSPLHF.

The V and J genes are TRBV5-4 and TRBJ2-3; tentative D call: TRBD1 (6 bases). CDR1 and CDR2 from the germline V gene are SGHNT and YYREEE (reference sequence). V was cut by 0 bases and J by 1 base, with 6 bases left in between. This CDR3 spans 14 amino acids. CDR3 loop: CASSLEGGTDTQYF. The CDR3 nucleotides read TGTGCCAGCAGCTTGGAGGGGGGCACAGATACGCAGTATTTT.

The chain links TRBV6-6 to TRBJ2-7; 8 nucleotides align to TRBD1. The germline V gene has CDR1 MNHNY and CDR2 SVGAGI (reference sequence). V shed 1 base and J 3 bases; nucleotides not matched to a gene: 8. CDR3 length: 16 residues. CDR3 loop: CASSYWTGTGFYEQYF. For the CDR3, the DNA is TGTGCCAGCAGTTACTGGACCGGGACAGGCTTCTACGAGCAGTACTTC.

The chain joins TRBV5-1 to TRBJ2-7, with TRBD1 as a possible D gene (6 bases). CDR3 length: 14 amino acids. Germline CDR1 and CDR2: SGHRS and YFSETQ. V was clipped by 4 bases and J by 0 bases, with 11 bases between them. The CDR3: CASSQGGSSYEQYF. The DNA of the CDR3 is TGCGCCAGCAGCCAAGGGGGAAGCTCCTACGAGCAGTACTTC.

CDR3 bases: TGTGCTAGTGGTTTGGGTTTAGCGGGGGCGAATGAGCAGTTCTTC. As protein: CASGLGLAGANEQFF. This sequence joins TRBV12-5 and TRBJ2-1; 9 bases line up with TRBD2. The junction had 5 bases not matched to a gene; V was cut back by 1 base and J by 7 bases. This CDR3 contains 15 residues. CDR1 and CDR2 from the germline V gene are LGHNT and FRNRAP.

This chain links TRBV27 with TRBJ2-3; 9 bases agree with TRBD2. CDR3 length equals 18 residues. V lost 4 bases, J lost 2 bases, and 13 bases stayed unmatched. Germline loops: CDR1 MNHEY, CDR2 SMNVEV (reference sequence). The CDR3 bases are TGTGCCAGCAGTTCCCTCGAGATAGCGGGGGAACACACAGATACGCAGTATTTT. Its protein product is CASSSLEIAGEHTDTQYF.